This is a list of T cell receptor beta chains from one sample in a study of regulatory T cells in long-lasting Graves disease. TCRdb reprocessed the multiplex PCR reads via MiXCR and lists one record per CDR3 protein. The top ten clones hold 13% of a sample with about 460,000 distinct CDR3 sequences, under 25% of them seen once. The sequencing used peripheral blood mononuclear cells (PBMCs), collected when the disease was refractory, from a patient treated with antithyroid drugs. Receptors were obtained from a female donor with Graves disease. CDR3s include the opening cysteine and the closing phenylalanine or tryptophan.

>TRBJ2-1|15|TRBV20-1
CSASPPGDLGNEQFF
>TRBJ2-5|16|TRBV27
CASSLSLAGRRETQYF
>TRBJ1-3|16|TRBV13
CASSLGRTATGNTIYF
>TRBJ1-1|13|TRBV11-3
CASSSRSQTEAFF
>TRBJ2-1|16|TRBV2
CASRDPGTSGNNEQFF
>TRBJ1-5|12|TRBV6-1
CASKAGNQPQHF
>TRBJ1-5|17|TRBV5-6
CASSSGTGGVSGQPQHF
>TRBJ2-7|15|TRBV20-1
CSAYPHQGDPYEQYF
>TRBJ2-7|14|TRBV6-1
CASSERIFSYEQYF
>TRBJ1-2|14|TRBV28
CASGERGGDYGYTF
>TRBJ1-2|14|TRBV11-2
CASSFGTGEYGYTF
>TRBJ2-6|13|TRBV20-1
CSASRGGANVLTF
>TRBJ2-7|16|TRBV5-5
CASSLDWVPETYEQYF
>TRBJ2-2|17|TRBV6-5
CASSFPLLGRDTGELFF
>TRBJ1-6|18|TRBV20-1
CSARGGPGTVVDNSPLHF
>TRBJ1-1|12|TRBV30
CAWGLQNTEAFF
>TRBJ1-4|15|TRBV19
CASMHSGGPNEKLFF
>TRBJ1-3|16|TRBV7-2
CASSLARDRFGNTIYF
>TRBJ2-7|16|TRBV7-2
CASSLIAGAGRDEQYF
>TRBJ2-1|12|TRBV28
CASGLAANEQFF
>TRBJ1-2|16|TRBV29-1
CSVDFLNSGITYGYTF
>TRBJ1-1|14|TRBV10-3
CAISELQGATEAFF
>TRBJ1-5|13|TRBV6-1
CATLQGTNQPQHF
>TRBJ1-1|14|TRBV7-2
CASSQQGGSTEAFF
>TRBJ2-4|15|TRBV28
CASSSLDSPKNIQYF
>TRBJ2-5|16|TRBV12-3/TRBV12-4
CASSFFQGTTQETQYF